This T cell receptor beta chain was recovered during a study of cytomegalovirus exposure and HLA in healthy donors. Sequencing used immunoSEQ multiplex PCR; TCRdb keeps in-frame clones, though not all of them. This table has some 340,000 clones, approximately 86% appearing once. The CDR3 consists of 13 residues. The germline V gene encodes CDR1 SGHRS and CDR2 YFSETQ. On this clone itself: Its specificity is unknown. The junction differs from germline at one of its ends, possibly a read error.

General study results and limits: A few of the chains that were CMV-associated were confirmed in vitro to be specific for CMV antigens.

Sequenced material: PBMCs. This sequence originates from a woman between 25 and 40 years old in good health and CMV-seropositive. The chain links TRBV5-1 to TRBJ1-1; TRBD1 might be the D (6 bases). In DNA form, the CDR3 reads TGCGCCAGCGCTCACAGGGTGAATACTGAAGCTTTCTTT. It yields the protein CASAHRVNTEAFF.